The following is a TCR beta chain sequence with its context. This sample stems from a study of blood T cell repertoires in COVID-19. Study-wide background: Samples taken during acute and convalescent COVID-19 were collected in the United States, Italy and Spain.

Data came from immunoSEQ multiplex PCR; TCRdb stores just in-frame clones and leaves some out. The sample has tens of thousands of clones; approximately 89% are singletons. CDR1 is KGHDR, CDR2 SFDVKD, per germline. The CDR3 consists of 15 residues. Trimming at V came to 3 bases and at J to 5 bases, leaving 6 bases not matched to a gene. This TCR derives from a man aged 50 to 60 with acute or convalescent COVID-19. The V and J genes are TRBV24-1 and TRBJ1-2, with 9 bases identical to TRBD1. The sequencing input was peripheral blood. The CDR3 protein is CATSDPGQGRYGYTF. CDR3 DNA sequence: TGTGCCACCAGTGATCCGGGACAGGGTAGATATGGCTACACCTTC.